What follows describes a single T cell receptor (beta chain). The antigen is not known. Mouse germline and gene names are used. The read terminates 1 residue ahead of where the CDR3 ends, so the germline J gene completes it. V dropped 5 bases and J dropped 5 bases, with 14 bases sitting between them. This CDR3 has 14 amino acids. The germline V gene has CDR1 SNHLY and CDR2 FYNGKV (reference sequence). This specimen belongs to a study of tissue T cells after allogeneic stem cell transplantation. Study results and caveats: Blood and spleen captured only part of the tissue TCR repertoire.

As for time point: mouse harvest day 7 after allogeneic transplant. Tail vein injection delivered 10^7 T-cell-depleted bone marrow cells and 10^6 splenic CD5+ T cells. Profiling relied on immunoSEQ multiplex PCR, and the TCRdb table lists in-frame clones only, not all of them. The profile shows thousands of clones, about half of them singletons. The J gene is TRBJ2-4, the V gene TRBV3; D assignment may be TRBD1 or TRBD2 (7 bases each). The specimen sequenced was gut tissue. The clonotype comes from a female BALB/c mouse given C57BL/6 T cells with graft-versus-host disease after an allogeneic hematopoietic cell transplant. Partial CDR3 DNA: TGTGCCAGCAGCCAGGGGGGGGTTGGAAACACCTTGTAC. This gives the protein CASSQGGVGNTLY. The CDR3 in its entirety is CASSQGGVGNTLYF.